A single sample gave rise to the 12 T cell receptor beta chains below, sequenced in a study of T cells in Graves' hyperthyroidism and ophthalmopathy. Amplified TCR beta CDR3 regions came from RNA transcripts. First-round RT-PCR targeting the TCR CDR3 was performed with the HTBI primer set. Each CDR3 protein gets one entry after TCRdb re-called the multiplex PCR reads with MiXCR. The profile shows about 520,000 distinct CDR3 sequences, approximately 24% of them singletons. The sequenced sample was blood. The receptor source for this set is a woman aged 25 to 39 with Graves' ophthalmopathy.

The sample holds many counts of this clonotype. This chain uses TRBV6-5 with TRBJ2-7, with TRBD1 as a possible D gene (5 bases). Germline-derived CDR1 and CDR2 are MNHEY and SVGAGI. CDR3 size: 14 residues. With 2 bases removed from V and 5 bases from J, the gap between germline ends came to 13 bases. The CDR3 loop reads CASSYQRGAHEQYF. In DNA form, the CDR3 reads TGTGCCAGCAGTTACCAAAGGGGTGCCCACGAGCAGTACTTC.

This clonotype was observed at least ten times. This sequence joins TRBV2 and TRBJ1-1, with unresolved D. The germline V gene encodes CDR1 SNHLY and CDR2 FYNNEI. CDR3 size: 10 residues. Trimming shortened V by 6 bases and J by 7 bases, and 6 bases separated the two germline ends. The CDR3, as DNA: TGTGCCAGCAGAGGTTATGAAGCTTTCTTT. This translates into CASRGYEAFF. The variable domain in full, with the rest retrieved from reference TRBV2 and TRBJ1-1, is EPEVTQTPSHQVTQMGQEVILRCVPISNHLYFYWYRQILGQKVEFLVSFYNNEISEKSEIFDDQFSVERPDGSNFTLKIRSTKLEDSAMYFCASRGYEAFFGQGTRLTVV.

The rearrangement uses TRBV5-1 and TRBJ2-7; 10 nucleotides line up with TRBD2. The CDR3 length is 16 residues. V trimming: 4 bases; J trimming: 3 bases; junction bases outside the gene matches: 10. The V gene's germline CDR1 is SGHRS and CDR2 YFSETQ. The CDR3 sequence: CASSPTRTSGNYEQYF. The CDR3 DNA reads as TGCGCCAGCAGCCCCACCCGGACTAGCGGAAACTACGAGCAGTACTTC. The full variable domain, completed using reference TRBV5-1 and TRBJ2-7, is KAGVTQTPRYLIKTRGQQVTLSCSPISGHRSVSWYQQTPGQGLQFLFEYFSETQRNKGNFPGRFSGRQFSNSRSEMNVSTLELGDSALYLCASSPTRTSGNYEQYFGPGTRLTVT.

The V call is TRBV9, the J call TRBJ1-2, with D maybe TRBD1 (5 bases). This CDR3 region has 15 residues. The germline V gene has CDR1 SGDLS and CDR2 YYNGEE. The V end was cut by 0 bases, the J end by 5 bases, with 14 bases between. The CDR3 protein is CASSVDGDFVYGYTF. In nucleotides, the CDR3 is TGTGCCAGCAGCGTAGATGGGGACTTCGTATATGGCTACACCTTC.

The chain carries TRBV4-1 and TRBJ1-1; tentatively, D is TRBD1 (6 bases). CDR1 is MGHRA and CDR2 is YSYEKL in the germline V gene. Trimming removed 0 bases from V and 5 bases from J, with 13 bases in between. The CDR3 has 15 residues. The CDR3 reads CASSQDGGLGTEAFF. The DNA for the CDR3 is TGCGCCAGCAGCCAAGATGGGGGCCTTGGGACTGAAGCTTTCTTT.

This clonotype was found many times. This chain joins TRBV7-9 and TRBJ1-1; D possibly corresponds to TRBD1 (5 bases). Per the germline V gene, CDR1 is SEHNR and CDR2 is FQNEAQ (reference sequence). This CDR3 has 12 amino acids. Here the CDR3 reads CIGGGSDTEAFF. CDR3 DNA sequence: TGTATCGGGGGGGGAAGTGACACTGAAGCTTTCTTT.

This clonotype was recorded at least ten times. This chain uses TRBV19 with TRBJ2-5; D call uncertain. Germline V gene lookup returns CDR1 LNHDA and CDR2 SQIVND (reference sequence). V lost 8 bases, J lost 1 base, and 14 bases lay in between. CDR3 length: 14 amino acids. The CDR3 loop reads CASSSRQSQETQYF. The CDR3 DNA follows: TGTGCCAGTTCGAGTAGGCAGAGCCAAGAGACCCAGTACTTC.

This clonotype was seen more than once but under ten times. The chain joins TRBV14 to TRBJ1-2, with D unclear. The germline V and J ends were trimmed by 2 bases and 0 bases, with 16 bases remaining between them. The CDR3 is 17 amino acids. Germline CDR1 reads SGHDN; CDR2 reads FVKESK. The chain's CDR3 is CASSQSRLPSANYGYTF. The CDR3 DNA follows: TGTGCCAGCAGCCAATCCAGGCTTCCCTCGGCTAACTATGGCTACACCTTC.

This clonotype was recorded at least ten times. The CDR3 spells CASSLATAGDLEQYF. In DNA form, the CDR3 reads TGTGCCAGCAGTTTAGCGACAGCGGGGGACCTCGAGCAGTACTTC. The V call is TRBV12-3 or TRBV12-4, the J call TRBJ2-7, with 8 bases that match TRBD2. CDR3 length equals 15 residues. V shed 0 bases and J 6 bases; nucleotides not matched to a gene: 7.

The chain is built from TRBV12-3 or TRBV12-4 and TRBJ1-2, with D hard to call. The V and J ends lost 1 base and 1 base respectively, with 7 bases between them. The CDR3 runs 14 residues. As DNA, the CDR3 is TGTGCCAGCAGTTTAGTCCAGTTTAACTATGGCTACACCTTC. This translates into CASSLVQFNYGYTF.

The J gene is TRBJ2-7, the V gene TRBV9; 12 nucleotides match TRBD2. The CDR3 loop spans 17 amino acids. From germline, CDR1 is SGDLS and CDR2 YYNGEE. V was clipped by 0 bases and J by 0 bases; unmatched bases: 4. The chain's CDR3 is CASSVGASGGASYEQYF. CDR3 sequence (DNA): TGTGCCAGCAGCGTAGGGGCTAGCGGGGGGGCCTCCTACGAGCAGTACTTC.

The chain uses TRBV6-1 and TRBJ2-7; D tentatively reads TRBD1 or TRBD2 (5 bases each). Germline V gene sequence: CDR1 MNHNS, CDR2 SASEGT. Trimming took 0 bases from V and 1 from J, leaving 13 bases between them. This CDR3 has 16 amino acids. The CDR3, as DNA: TGTGCCAGCAGTGAAGCGCGAGGGGCCCTATCCTACGAGCAGTACTTC. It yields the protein CASSEARGALSYEQYF.